Listed below are T cell receptor beta chains from one sample, sequenced in a study of blood T cells in healthy people across ages. TCRdb re-called the 5' RACE reads with MiXCR, one entry per CDR3 protein. The table shows 1.8 million or so distinct CDR3 sequences, with roughly two fifths occurring only once. Sequencing was performed on blood. These receptors were collected from a human donor in good health. Each CDR3 is given with its conserved first and last residue. Fields, in order: V gene, CDR3 length, J gene, clone size, D gene, CDR3 protein, CDR3 DNA. A D gene is named only where the DNA matches it firmly. Expanded clones get a size class; other rows say once, few or many, or leave the size out.

>TRBV4-3|16|TRBJ2-7|.|TRBD1
CASSQEIDRVRYEQYF
TGCGCCAGCAGCCAAGAGATCGACAGGGTTCGGTACGAGCAGTACTTC
>TRBV7-2|15|TRBJ1-5|.|.
CASSITAGRGQPQHF
TGTGCCAGCAGTATCACCGCGGGGAGAGGACAGCCCCAGCATTTT
>TRBV3-1|15|TRBJ1-6|.|TRBD1
CASSQEGQGVVPLHF
TGTGCCAGCAGCCAAGAGGGACAGGGAGTGGTACCCCTCCACTTT
>TRBV6-2/TRBV6-3|15|TRBJ2-3|.|TRBD2
CASSYQRGYTDTQYF
TGTGCCAGCAGTTATCAGCGGGGGTACACAGATACGCAGTATTTT
>TRBV5-1|15|TRBJ2-1|.|.
CASSARLGSYNEQFF
TGCGCCAGCAGCGCGAGGCTGGGCTCCTACAATGAGCAGTTCTTC
>TRBV20-1|16|TRBJ2-7|.|.
CSAINYRGGPIYEQYF
TGCAGTGCTATAAATTACCGGGGAGGACCAATCTACGAGCAGTACTTC
>TRBV4-3|16|TRBJ2-4|few|TRBD2
CASSQDRAGALNIQYF
TGCGCCAGCAGCCAAGATCGAGCGGGGGCCTTAAACATTCAGTACTTC
>TRBV20-1|13|TRBJ2-6|many|.
CSAKLAGANVLTF
TGCAGTGCTAAGTTAGCCGGGGCCAACGTCCTGACTTTC
>TRBV15|17|TRBJ1-5|few|.
CATSRDNGTDSNQPQHF
TGTGCCACCAGCAGAGATAATGGTACTGATAGCAATCAGCCCCAGCATTTT
>TRBV29-1|10|TRBJ1-2|.|TRBD1
CSTWDSGYTF
TGCAGCACTTGGGACAGTGGCTACACCTTC
>TRBV6-5|14|TRBJ1-2|many|.
CASRSPGPASGYTF
TGTGCCAGCAGATCTCCGGGTCCTGCTTCTGGCTACACCTTC
>TRBV9|14|TRBJ2-3|.|.
CASSVAQVTGTQYF
TGTGCCAGCAGCGTAGCACAGGTCACAGGTACGCAGTATTTT
>TRBV7-2|16|TRBJ2-6|few|.
CASSLLGRAGANVLTF
TGTGCCAGCAGCTTACTCGGCAGGGCTGGGGCCAACGTCCTGACTTTC
>TRBV10-3|13|TRBJ2-5|.|.
CAISTDYKETQYF
TGTGCCATCAGTACGGACTACAAGGAGACCCAGTACTTC
>TRBV20-1|18|TRBJ1-6|.|.
CSALSRRGSGAWDSPLHF
TGCAGTGCCCTCAGCCGGCGGGGGTCGGGGGCCTGGGATTCACCCCTCCACTTT
>TRBV10-3|15|TRBJ2-3|few|TRBD2
CAISPTSLSTDTQYF
TGTGCCATCAGTCCGACTAGCCTTAGCACAGATACGCAGTATTTT
>TRBV29-1|13|TRBJ2-7|.|TRBD2
CSVANGGAYEQYF
TGCAGCGTTGCCAACGGGGGGGCCTACGAGCAGTACTTC
>TRBV11-3|14|TRBJ2-4|.|.
CASSLVAGAQVQYF
TGTGCCAGCAGCTTAGTTGCGGGGGCCCAGGTTCAGTACTTC
>TRBV18|15|TRBJ2-7|.|.
CASSPFGANAYEQYF
TGTGCCAGCTCCCCCTTTGGGGCCAACGCCTACGAGCAGTACTTC
>TRBV10-3|17|TRBJ1-5|.|.
CAISDQGHSGGNQPQHF
TGTGCCATCAGTGACCAGGGACACTCAGGGGGCAATCAGCCCCAGCATTTT
>TRBV20-1|11|TRBJ2-7|.|.
CSARSLHEQYF
TGCAGTGCTAGATCTCTTCACGAGCAGTACTTC
>TRBV18|15|TRBJ2-1|once|TRBD1
CARDEQGPPYNEQFF
TGTGCCAGAGACGAACAGGGGCCACCCTACAATGAGCAGTTCTTC
>TRBV7-2|16|TRBJ2-3|few|TRBD2
CASSRGLAGGADTQYF
TGTGCCAGCAGCAGGGGACTAGCGGGGGGAGCAGATACGCAGTATTTT
>TRBV6-6|14|TRBJ1-2|few|TRBD1
CASRGTGESHGYTF
TGTGCCAGCAGGGGGACAGGGGAGTCACATGGCTACACCTTC
>TRBV4-3|17|TRBJ2-3|few|TRBD2
CASSQSRGLAGPDTQYF
TGCGCCAGCAGCCAATCCCGGGGACTAGCGGGCCCAGATACGCAGTATTTT
>TRBV7-9|13|TRBJ1-4|.|.
CASSESVAEKLFF
TGTGCCAGCAGCGAGTCGGTAGCAGAAAAACTGTTTTTT
>TRBV20-1|14|TRBJ1-1|.|TRBD1
CSARADRGGTEAFF
TGCAGTGCTAGAGCGGACAGGGGCGGTACTGAAGCTTTCTTT
>TRBV4-3|15|TRBJ2-1|.|.
CASSLVQGTYNDQFF
TGCGCCAGCAGCCTAGTACAGGGTACGTACAATGACCAGTTCTTC
>TRBV3-1|14|TRBJ2-1|.|.
CASSQGVGVLEQFF
TGTGCCAGCAGCCAGGGAGTAGGGGTATTGGAGCAGTTCTTC
>TRBV4-3|15|TRBJ1-2|.|TRBD1
CASSPNRGVNYGYTF
TGCGCCAGCAGCCCAAACAGGGGGGTTAACTATGGCTACACCTTC
>TRBV20-1|14|TRBJ1-1|few|.
CSAPATQMGTEAFF
TGCAGTGCTCCCGCGACACAGATGGGAACTGAAGCTTTCTTT
>TRBV4-3|16|TRBJ2-4|.|TRBD2
CASSQTGLVGLEEQYF
TGCGCCAGCAGCCAAACTGGACTAGTTGGTCTCGAGGAGCAGTACTTC
>TRBV11-3|17|TRBJ1-6|.|.
CASSLALPFSYNSPLHF
TGTGCCAGCAGCTTAGCACTCCCGTTCTCCTATAATTCACCCCTCCACTTT
>TRBV27|14|TRBJ1-6|.|TRBD1
CASSSGQESSPLHF
TGTGCCAGCAGTTCGGGACAGGAAAGTTCACCCCTCCACTTT
>TRBV5-1|13|TRBJ2-7|few|.
CASSLWLDYEQYF
TGCGCCAGCAGCTTGTGGCTGGACTACGAGCAGTACTTC
>TRBV20-1|14|TRBJ2-1|.|.
CSASLSNSYNEQFF
TGCAGTGCTAGTCTGAGTAACTCCTACAATGAGCAGTTCTTC
>TRBV6-1|13|TRBJ1-2|few|.
CASSEDLDAGYTF
TGTGCCAGCAGTGAAGATTTGGATGCTGGCTACACCTTC
>TRBV5-1|14|TRBJ2-6|.|.
CASSLGYGWQVLTF
TGCGCCAGCAGCTTGGGGTATGGTTGGCAAGTCCTGACTTTC